This T cell receptor beta chain appears in the sequencing data of a study of shared clonotypes between healthy human individuals. CDR3 length equals 18 residues. Germline V gene sequence: CDR1 LGHNA, CDR2 YNFKEQ. Unmatched junction bases numbered 6, after V lost 3 bases and J lost 2 bases. Once extracted for a subset, genomic DNA was divided evenly among several immunoSEQ plates. The method was immunoSEQ multiplex PCR; TCRdb's version includes in-frame clones alone and lacks a portion of them. Here the sample spans about 590,000 clones, over 95% being singletons. Naive CD8 cells comprised CD45RO-negative, CCR7-positively selected cells, excluding terminally differentiated effector memory CD45RA+ cells.

The V and J genes are TRBV4-2 and TRBJ2-2, with TRBD2 identical over 13 bases. The specimen sequenced was naive CD8+ T cells sorted from blood. This receptor was identified in a young woman in good health. CDR3 sequence: CASSQRTSGSLNTGELFF. The DNA for the CDR3 is TGTGCCAGCAGCCAGAGGACTAGCGGGAGCCTAAACACCGGGGAGCTGTTTTTT.